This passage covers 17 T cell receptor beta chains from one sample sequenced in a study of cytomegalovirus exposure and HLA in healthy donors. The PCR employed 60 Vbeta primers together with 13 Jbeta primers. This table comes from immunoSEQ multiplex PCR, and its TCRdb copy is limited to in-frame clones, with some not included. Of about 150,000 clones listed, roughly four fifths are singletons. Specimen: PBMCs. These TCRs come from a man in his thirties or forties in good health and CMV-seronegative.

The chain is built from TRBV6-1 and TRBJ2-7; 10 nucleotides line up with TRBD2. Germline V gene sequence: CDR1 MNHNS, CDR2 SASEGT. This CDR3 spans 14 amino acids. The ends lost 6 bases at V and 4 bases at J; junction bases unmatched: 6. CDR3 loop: CASSSSGSLYEQYF. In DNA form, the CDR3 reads TGTGCCAGCAGCTCTAGCGGGAGTTTGTACGAGCAGTACTTC.

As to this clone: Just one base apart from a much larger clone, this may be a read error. CDR3 DNA sequence: TGTGCCAGCAGCCCCGGGACAGGGTGGGAAAAACTGTTTTTT. It translates to CASSPGTGWEKLFF. The V and J genes are TRBV11-2 and TRBJ1-4, with TRBD1 matching over 9 bases. Germline values: CDR1 SGHAT, CDR2 FQNNGV. Losses at the gene ends were 5 bases for V and 8 bases for J; bases not matched to a gene: 6. The CDR3 covers 14 residues.

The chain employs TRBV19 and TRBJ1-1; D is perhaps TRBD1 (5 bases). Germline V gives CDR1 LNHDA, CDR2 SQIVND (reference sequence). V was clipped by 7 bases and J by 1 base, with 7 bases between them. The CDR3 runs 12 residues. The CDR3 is CASTRGNTEAFF. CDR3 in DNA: TGTGCCAGTACAAGGGGGAACACTGAAGCTTTCTTT.

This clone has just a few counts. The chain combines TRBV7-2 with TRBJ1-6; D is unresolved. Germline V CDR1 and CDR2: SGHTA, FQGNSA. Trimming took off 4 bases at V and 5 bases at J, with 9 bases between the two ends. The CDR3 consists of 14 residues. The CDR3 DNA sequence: TGTGCCAGCAGCTCCAGACACGATAATTCACCCCTCCACTTT. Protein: CASSSRHDNSPLHF.

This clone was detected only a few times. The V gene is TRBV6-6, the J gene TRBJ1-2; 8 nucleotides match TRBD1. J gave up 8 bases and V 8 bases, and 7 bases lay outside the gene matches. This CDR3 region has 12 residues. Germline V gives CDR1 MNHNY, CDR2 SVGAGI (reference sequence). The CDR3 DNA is TGTGCCAGCGGTTCGACAGGGGACGGCTACACCTTC. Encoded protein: CASGSTGDGYTF.

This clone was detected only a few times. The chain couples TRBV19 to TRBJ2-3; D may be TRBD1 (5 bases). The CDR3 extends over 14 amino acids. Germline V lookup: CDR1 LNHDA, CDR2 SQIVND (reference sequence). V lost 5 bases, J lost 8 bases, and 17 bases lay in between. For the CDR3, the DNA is TGTGCCAGTAGTCCACAGGCTGACAGTAGTACGCAGTATTTT. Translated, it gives CASSPQADSSTQYF. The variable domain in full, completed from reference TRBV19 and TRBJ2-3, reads DGGITQSPKYLFRKEGQNVTLSCEQNLNHDAMYWYRQDPGQGLRLIYYSQIVNDFQKGDIAEGYSVSREKKESFPLTVTSAQKNPTAFYLCASSPQADSSTQYFGPGTRLTVL.

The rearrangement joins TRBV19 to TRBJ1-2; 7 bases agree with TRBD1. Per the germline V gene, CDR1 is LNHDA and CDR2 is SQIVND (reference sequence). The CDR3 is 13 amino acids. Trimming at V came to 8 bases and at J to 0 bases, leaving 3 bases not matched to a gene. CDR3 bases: TGTGCCAGTCGGGACAGAACTAACTATGGCTACACCTTC. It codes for CASRDRTNYGYTF.

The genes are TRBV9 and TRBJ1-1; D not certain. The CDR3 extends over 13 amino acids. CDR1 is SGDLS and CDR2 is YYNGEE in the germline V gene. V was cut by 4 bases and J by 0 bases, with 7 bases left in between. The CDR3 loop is CASSSGVNTEAFF. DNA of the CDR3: TGTGCCAGCAGCTCCGGAGTGAACACTGAAGCTTTCTTT.

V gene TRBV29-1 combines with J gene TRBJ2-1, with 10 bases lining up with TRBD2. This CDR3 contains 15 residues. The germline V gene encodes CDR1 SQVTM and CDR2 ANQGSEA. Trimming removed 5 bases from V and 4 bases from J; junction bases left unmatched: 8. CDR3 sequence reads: CSVTLAGAMYNEQFF. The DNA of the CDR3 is TGCAGCGTTACTCTAGCGGGAGCGATGTACAATGAGCAGTTCTTC.

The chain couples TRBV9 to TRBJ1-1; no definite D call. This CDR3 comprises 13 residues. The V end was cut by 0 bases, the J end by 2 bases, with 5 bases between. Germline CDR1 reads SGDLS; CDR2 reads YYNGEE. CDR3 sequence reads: CASSVVTNTEAFF. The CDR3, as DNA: TGTGCCAGCAGCGTAGTGACTAACACTGAAGCTTTCTTT.

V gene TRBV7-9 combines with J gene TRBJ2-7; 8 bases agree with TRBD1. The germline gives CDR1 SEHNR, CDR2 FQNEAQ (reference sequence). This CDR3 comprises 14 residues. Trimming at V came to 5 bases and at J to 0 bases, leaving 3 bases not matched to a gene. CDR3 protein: CASSRDRTSYEQYF. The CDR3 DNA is TGTGCCAGCAGCCGGGACAGGACCTCCTACGAGCAGTACTTC. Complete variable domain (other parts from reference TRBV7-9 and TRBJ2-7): DTGVSQNPRHKITKRGQNVTFRCDPISEHNRLYWYRQTLGQGPEFLTYFQNEAQLEKSRLLSDRFSAERPKGSFSTLEIQRTEQGDSAMYLCASSRDRTSYEQYFGPGTRLTVT.

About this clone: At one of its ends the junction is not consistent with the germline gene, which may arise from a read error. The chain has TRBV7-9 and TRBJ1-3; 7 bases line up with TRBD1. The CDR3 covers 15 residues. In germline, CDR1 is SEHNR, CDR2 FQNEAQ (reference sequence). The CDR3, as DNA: TGTTCCAGCAGCGCCCGTAGACAGGGAGGAAACACCATATATTTT. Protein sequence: CSSSARRQGGNTIYF.

The CDR3 loop reads CASSLYGSYEQYF. CDR3 in DNA: TGTGCCAGCAGTTTATACGGTTCCTACGAGCAGTACTTC. The rearrangement joins TRBV28 to TRBJ2-7; D unresolved. Trimming pared 1 base from V and 1 base from J, leaving 5 bases between. The CDR3 contains 13 residues. Germline loops: CDR1 MDHEN, CDR2 SYDVKM.

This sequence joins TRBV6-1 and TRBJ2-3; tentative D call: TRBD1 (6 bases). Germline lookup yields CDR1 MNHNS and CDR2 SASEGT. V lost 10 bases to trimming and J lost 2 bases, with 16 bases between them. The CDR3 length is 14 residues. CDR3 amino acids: CATKTGLSTDTQYF. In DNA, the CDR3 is TGTGCCACCAAGACAGGACTTTCCACAGATACGCAGTATTTT.

CDR3 nucleotide sequence: TGTGCCAGCAGCTCGGGACAGGGAGTGCCTTCACCCCTCCACTTT. Its protein product is CASSSGQGVPSPLHF. The chain recombines TRBV7-9 with TRBJ1-6, with TRBD1 matching over 9 bases. The V gene's germline CDR1 is SEHNR and CDR2 FQNEAQ (reference sequence). With 4 bases clipped from V and 9 bases from J, the junction kept 7 bases outside the gene matches. The CDR3 has 15 amino acids.

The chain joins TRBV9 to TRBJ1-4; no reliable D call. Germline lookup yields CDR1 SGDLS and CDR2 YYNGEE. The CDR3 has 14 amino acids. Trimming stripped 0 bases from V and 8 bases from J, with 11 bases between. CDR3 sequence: CASSVAPGNEKLFF. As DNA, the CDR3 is TGTGCCAGCAGCGTAGCTCCGGGAAACGAAAAACTGTTTTTT.

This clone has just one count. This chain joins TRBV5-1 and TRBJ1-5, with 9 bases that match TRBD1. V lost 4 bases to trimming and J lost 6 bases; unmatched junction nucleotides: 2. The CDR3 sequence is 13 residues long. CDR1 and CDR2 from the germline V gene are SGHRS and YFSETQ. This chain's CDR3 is CASSQTGGQPQHF. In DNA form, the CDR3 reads TGCGCCAGCAGCCAGACAGGGGGTCAGCCCCAGCATTTT.